The TCR beta chain described here comes from a study of T cells in localized non-small cell lung cancer. This clone was detected a few times. The antigen is not known. TCRdb's copy holds only in-frame clones and misses some; the assay was immunoSEQ multiplex PCR. The data contain around 3,500 clones, 20% to 25% of them singletons. Germline CDR1 and CDR2: SGHNT and YENEEA. This CDR3 is built from 14 residues. V was cut by 1 base and J by 6 bases, with 12 bases left in between. The study's findings and limits: A median around 55 of the top 100 tumor clones appeared in adjacent lung. One tumor region alone was sequenced, and heterogeneity therefore remains possible. The greatest T cell clonality was found in uninvolved adjacent lung (higher than in tumor). Patients showing higher blood T cell density tended to see longer overall survival.

The specimen comprised lung tumor tissue, sampled before any cancer treatment. The V and J genes are TRBV11-3 and TRBJ1-1; D is possibly TRBD1 (6 bases). The sequence was collected from a woman aged 40 to 75 with stage I lung adenocarcinoma. DNA of the CDR3: TGTGCCAGCAGCTTAGGAGAAGGGGGTCCTGAAGCTTTCTTT. It codes for CASSLGEGGPEAFF.